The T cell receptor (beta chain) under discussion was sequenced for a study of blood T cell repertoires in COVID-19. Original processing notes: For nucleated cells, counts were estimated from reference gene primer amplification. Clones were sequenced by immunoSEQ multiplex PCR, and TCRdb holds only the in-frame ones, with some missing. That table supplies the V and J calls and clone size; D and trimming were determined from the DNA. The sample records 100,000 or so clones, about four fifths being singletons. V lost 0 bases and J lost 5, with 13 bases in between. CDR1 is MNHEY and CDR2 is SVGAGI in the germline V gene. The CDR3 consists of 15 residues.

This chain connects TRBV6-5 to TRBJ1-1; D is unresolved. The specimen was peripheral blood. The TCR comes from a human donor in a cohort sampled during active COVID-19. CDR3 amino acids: CASSYSSKGGTEAFF. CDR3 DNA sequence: TGTGCCAGCAGTTACTCAAGCAAGGGAGGAACTGAAGCTTTCTTT.